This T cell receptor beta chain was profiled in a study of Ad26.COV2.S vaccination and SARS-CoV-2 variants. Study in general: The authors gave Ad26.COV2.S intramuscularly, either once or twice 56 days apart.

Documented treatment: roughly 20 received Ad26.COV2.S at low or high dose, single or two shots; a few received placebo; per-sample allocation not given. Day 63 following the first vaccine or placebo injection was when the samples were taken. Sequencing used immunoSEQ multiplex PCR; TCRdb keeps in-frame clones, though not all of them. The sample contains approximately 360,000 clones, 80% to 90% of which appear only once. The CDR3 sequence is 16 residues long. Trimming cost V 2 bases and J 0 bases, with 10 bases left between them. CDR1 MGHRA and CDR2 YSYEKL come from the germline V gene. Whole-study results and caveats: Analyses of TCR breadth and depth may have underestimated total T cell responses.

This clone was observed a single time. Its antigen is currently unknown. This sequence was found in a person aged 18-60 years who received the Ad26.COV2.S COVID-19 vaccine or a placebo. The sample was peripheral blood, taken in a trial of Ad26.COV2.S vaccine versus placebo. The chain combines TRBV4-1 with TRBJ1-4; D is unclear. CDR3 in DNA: TGCGCCAGCAGCCAATCACGGGGTGCAACTAATGAAAAACTGTTTTTT. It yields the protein CASSQSRGATNEKLFF.